The rows below give T cell receptor beta chains drawn from one sample of a study of blood T cells in healthy people across ages. Using its own MiXCR run on the 5' RACE reads, TCRdb lists one record per CDR3 protein. The sample holds 1.8 million or so distinct CDR3 sequences, about two fifths seen once. Sequenced material: blood. These receptors were taken from a human donor in good health. Each CDR3 is given with its conserved first and last residue. Fields, in order: V gene, D gene, J gene, clone size, CDR3 DNA, CDR3 protein. A D gene is named only where the DNA matches it firmly. Expanded clones are given a class, and other clones once, few, many or no size at all.

>TRBV3-1|TRBD1|TRBJ2-7|-
TGTGCCAGCAGTTCCAGGGGGAAGAGCTCCTACGAGCAGTACTTC
CASSSRGKSSYEQYF
>TRBV24-1|-|TRBJ1-1|-
TGTGCCACCAGTGATTATTCGGGAGTTGAAGCTTTCTTT
CATSDYSGVEAFF
>TRBV12-3/TRBV12-4|-|TRBJ2-4|-
TGTGCCAGCAGTTTATGGGGAGCAGCCAAAAACATTCAGTACTTC
CASSLWGAAKNIQYF
>TRBV7-9|TRBD1|TRBJ2-3|-
TGTGCCAGCAGGTGGACAGGGGACCCCACAGATACGCAGTATTTT
CASRWTGDPTDTQYF
>TRBV28|TRBD1|TRBJ2-7|-
TGTGCCGGACAGGGGGCAGGGGAGCAGTACTTC
CAGQGAGEQYF
>TRBV7-9|-|TRBJ1-6|few
TGTGCCACGGACAGTAGCTCCTATAATTCACCCCTCCACTTT
CATDSSSYNSPLHF
>TRBV29-1|-|TRBJ2-4|-
TGCAGCGTTGAAGTTTCCGGGGGTTACCTCAACATTCAGTACTTC
CSVEVSGGYLNIQYF
>TRBV20-1|-|TRBJ2-1|-
TGCAGTGCTAGGGTTCTGAGAAGCTCCTACAATGAGCGGTTCTTC
CSARVLRSSYNERFF
>TRBV6-2/TRBV6-3|-|TRBJ1-6|-
TGTGCCAGCACCAAAGAAGGGTCACCCCTCCACTTT
CASTKEGSPLHF
>TRBV13|TRBD2|TRBJ2-1|few
TGTGCCAGCAGCTTAGGAGCGGGGGGGAGTGATGAGCAGTTCTTC
CASSLGAGGSDEQFF
>TRBV12-3/TRBV12-4|-|TRBJ2-3|few
TGTGCCAGCAGTTTTAGTCAGGGGCGTAACACAGATACGCAGTATTTT
CASSFSQGRNTDTQYF
>TRBV10-3|-|TRBJ1-5|-
TGTGCCATCAGGAGCGGGACGGGGAATCGGCCCCAGCATTTT
CAIRSGTGNRPQHF
>TRBV7-9|-|TRBJ1-2|-
TGTGCCAGCAGCCCCCCTGGGGGATACAATCTAAACTATGGCTACACCTTC
CASSPPGGYNLNYGYTF
>TRBV20-1|-|TRBJ2-7|-
TGCAGTGCTGGAGACCCCGGACACCTACCCTACGAGCAGTACTTC
CSAGDPGHLPYEQYF
>TRBV6-1|TRBD2|TRBJ2-5|-
TGTGCCAGCAGTGATTGGGGGGAGGGGATAAACCAAGAGACCCAGTACTTC
CASSDWGEGINQETQYF
>TRBV7-9|-|TRBJ2-4|-
TGTGCCAGCAGTCGGGATGCCTTTATTTCGGGGGAGCAGTACTTC
CASSRDAFISGEQYF
>TRBV12-3/TRBV12-4|TRBD1|TRBJ1-6|-
TGTGCCAGCAGTTACGGGACAGTTTCACCCCTCCACTTT
CASSYGTVSPLHF
>TRBV12-3/TRBV12-4|TRBD1|TRBJ2-3|few
TGTGCCAGCAGTTTCACAGGGGCGGGAGATACGCAGTATTTT
CASSFTGAGDTQYF
>TRBV5-5|TRBD1|TRBJ2-1|-
TGTGCCAGCAGCTTCCGGGACAGGGGTCTGGATGAGCAGTTCTTC
CASSFRDRGLDEQFF
>TRBV5-1|-|TRBJ2-5|many
TGCGCCAGCAGCTTGAGATCTCAGCAGGGGACCCAGTACTTC
CASSLRSQQGTQYF
>TRBV27|-|TRBJ1-2|many
TGTGCCAGCACCAGGGGTTTTAACTATGGCTACACCTTC
CASTRGFNYGYTF
>TRBV3-1|-|TRBJ1-2|-
TGTGCCAGCAGCCAAGAAGGCAGGGAGGCATACTATGGCTGCACCTTC
CASSQEGREAYYGCTF
>TRBV5-5|TRBD2|TRBJ2-3|once
TGTGCCAGCAGCTTGGCATCTGGGGGGGATTTCGCAAATACGCAGTATTTT
CASSLASGGDFANTQYF
>TRBV7-2|TRBD1|TRBJ1-2|-
TGTGCCAGCAGCTTCCCGGGACAGCTTGTCTATGGCTACACCTTC
CASSFPGQLVYGYTF
>TRBV20-1|-|TRBJ1-2|-
TGCAGTGCTATGAGACAGGCATCCCTTGTAGGCTATGGCTACACCTTC
CSAMRQASLVGYGYTF
>TRBV7-8|-|TRBJ2-5|-
TGTGCCAGCAGCATTAGTGCTGGGGATCCGAGACAAGAGACCCAGTACTTC
CASSISAGDPRQETQYF
>TRBV7-2|TRBD1|TRBJ2-7|once
TGTGCCAGCAGCTTCCAGACAGGGGAAAACGAGCAGTACTTC
CASSFQTGENEQYF
>TRBV7-8|-|TRBJ1-1|-
TGTGCCAGCAGCACCCCGGACAGTACTGAAGCTTTCTTT
CASSTPDSTEAFF
>TRBV7-2|TRBD1|TRBJ2-5|-
TGTGCCAGCAGCCCCGTAGACAGGGTGAGGGAGCAGTACTTC
CASSPVDRVREQYF
>TRBV11-2|TRBD2|TRBJ2-1|few
TGTGCCAGCAGCCCCAACCTAGCGGGGTCCTACAATGAGCAGTTCTTC
CASSPNLAGSYNEQFF
>TRBV5-1|TRBD1|TRBJ2-7|few
TGCGCCAGCAGCCTTCGGACAGGGCCCAACTACGAGCAGTACTTC
CASSLRTGPNYEQYF
>TRBV20-1|-|TRBJ1-2|few
TGCAGTGCTAGAGATAAGAGCGCCGGGGACAATTATGGCTACACCTTC
CSARDKSAGDNYGYTF
>TRBV6-6|TRBD1|TRBJ2-1|few
TGTGCCAGCAACAGACAGGGGCAGGGCAATGAGCAGTTCTTC
CASNRQGQGNEQFF
>TRBV12-3/TRBV12-4|TRBD2|TRBJ2-3|-
TGTGCCAGCAGTCCGGCTAGAGGCCTTGCGGGGGTGCGCACAGATACGCAGTATTTT
CASSPARGLAGVRTDTQYF
>TRBV20-1|-|TRBJ2-1|few
TGCAGTGCTAGAGATTTAGCGGCCAGCTCCTACAATGAGCAGTTCTTC
CSARDLAASSYNEQFF
>TRBV5-6|TRBD1|TRBJ2-1|-
TGTGCCAGCAGCTTAGTCAAAAGACAGGGAATCAGGGGGTTTGGTGAGCAGTTCTTC
CASSLVKRQGIRGFGEQFF
>TRBV7-9|-|TRBJ2-7|-
TGTGCCAGCAGAAAAGCTGGGCAGGGCCCCTACGAGCAGTACTTC
CASRKAGQGPYEQYF
>TRBV5-1|-|TRBJ2-7|-
TGCGCCAGCAGCTTGGGGACATCGGACGTCTACGAGCAGTACTTC
CASSLGTSDVYEQYF
>TRBV9|TRBD1|TRBJ2-1|-
TGTGCCAGCAGCGTAGATGGACAGGGATATAATGAGCAGTTCTTC
CASSVDGQGYNEQFF
>TRBV5-1|-|TRBJ1-1|-
TGCGCCAGCAGCACGGGGGGGGCGAACACTGAAGTTTTCTTT
CASSTGGANTEVFF
>TRBV12-5|TRBD1|TRBJ2-1|few
TGTGCTAGTGGTTTGGTCCTGACAGGGGGGGGCTCCTACAATGAGCAGTTCTTC
CASGLVLTGGGSYNEQFF
>TRBV29-1|-|TRBJ1-2|few
TGCAGCGTTATTGACAATGACGCTAACTATGGCTACACCTTC
CSVIDNDANYGYTF
>TRBV3-1|-|TRBJ2-5|few
TGTGCCAGCTCCATTCGGGGAGGACTCCAAGAGACCCAGTACTTC
CASSIRGGLQETQYF
>TRBV7-9|-|TRBJ1-1|-
TGTGCCAGCAGCCCTCCGGGGCGGAGGAAGAACACTGAAGCTTTCTTT
CASSPPGRRKNTEAFF
>TRBV7-9|-|TRBJ1-1|few
TGTGCCAGCAGCATTGAGGGGGGCACTGAAGCTTTCTTT
CASSIEGGTEAFF
>TRBV20-1|-|TRBJ1-5|-
TGCAGTGCCGGCGGGGGGCGCGGAGATCAGCCCCAGCATTTT
CSAGGGRGDQPQHF
>TRBV11-1|-|TRBJ1-2|-
TGTGCCAGCAGCTTAGTCCCGGACAGTGGCTACACCTTC
CASSLVPDSGYTF
>TRBV10-3|-|TRBJ2-6|-
TGTGCCATCAAGCTAGATGGGGCCAACGTCCTGACTTTC
CAIKLDGANVLTF
>TRBV6-2/TRBV6-3|-|TRBJ2-7|-
TGTGCCAGCAGTCTCCACGGTTACTACGAGCAGTACTTC
CASSLHGYYEQYF
>TRBV29-1|-|TRBJ1-2|few
TGCAGCGTTCACAGCGCGGGCAGCTTCAACTATGGCTACACCTTC
CSVHSAGSFNYGYTF
>TRBV28|-|TRBJ2-7|-
TGTGCCAGCAGTTCAAACCGGGACGGGGTAAACTACGAGCAGTACTTC
CASSSNRDGVNYEQYF
>TRBV5-1|-|TRBJ1-2|-
TGCGCCAGCAGCTTGGCCAGGGGTTCAGCAGGGCATTACGGCTACACCTTC
CASSLARGSAGHYGYTF
>TRBV12-3/TRBV12-4|TRBD1|TRBJ2-1|-
TGTGCCAGCAGCCCGCTTTGGGGACAGAACGATGAGCAGTTCTTC
CASSPLWGQNDEQFF
>TRBV19|-|TRBJ1-2|-
TGTGCCAGTAGTATAGGGGCCGGGTCCTATGGCTACACCTTC
CASSIGAGSYGYTF
>TRBV7-2|TRBD1|TRBJ2-7|few
TGTGCCAGCAGCTGGTGGACAGGTCCCTACGAGCAGTACTTC
CASSWWTGPYEQYF